A single sample gave rise to the 13 T cell receptor beta chains below, sequenced in a study of cytomegalovirus exposure and HLA in healthy donors. A multiplex PCR was run with 60 Vbeta primers and 13 Jbeta primers. The method was immunoSEQ multiplex PCR; TCRdb's version includes in-frame clones alone and lacks a portion of them. This sample contains fewer than 150,000 clones. The specimen sequenced was PBMCs. These receptors were taken from a woman aged 55-69 years in good health and CMV-seronegative.

This chain uses TRBV11-2 with TRBJ1-6; D is possibly TRBD1 (6 bases). The CDR3 consists of 13 residues. Germline lookup yields CDR1 SGHAT and CDR2 FQNNGV. V was trimmed by 5 bases and J by 14 bases, leaving 16 bases between them. In nucleotides, the CDR3 is TGTGCCAGCAGCATACGCTTCAGGGGATCCCTCCACTTT. Encoded protein: CASSIRFRGSLHF.

The rearrangement joins TRBV7-8 to TRBJ2-7; D unresolved. Germline V gene sequence: CDR1 SGHVS, CDR2 FQNEAQ. CDR3 size: 11 residues. Trimming removed 3 bases at V and 5 bases at J, with 5 bases between. The CDR3 loop is CASSLSDEQYF. The CDR3 nucleotides read TGTGCCAGCAGCTTGTCAGACGAGCAGTACTTC. Looking up the rest from reference TRBV7-8 and TRBJ2-7 gives the full variable domain: GAGVSQSPRYKVAKRGQDVALRCDPISGHVSLFWYQQALGQGPEFLTYFQNEAQLDKSGLPSDRFFAERPEGSVSTLKIQRTQQEDSAVYLCASSLSDEQYFGPGTRLTVT.

The chain combines TRBV2 with TRBJ2-7, with 11 bases fitting TRBD1. J gave up 4 bases and V 2 bases, and 7 bases lay outside the gene matches. CDR3 size: 16 residues. Germline loops: CDR1 SNHLY, CDR2 FYNNEI. For the CDR3, the DNA is TGTGCCAGCAGTGAACCCTCCGGGACAGGGGGTTACGAGCAGTACTTC. Its translation: CASSEPSGTGGYEQYF.

The chain is built from TRBV18 and TRBJ2-7; 9 bases align to TRBD2. Germline CDR1 is KGHSH and CDR2 is LQKENI. The CDR3 is made up of 13 amino acids. Trimming removed 8 bases from V and 2 bases from J; junction bases left unmatched: 4. The CDR3 sequence: CASKAGGAYEQYF. The CDR3 DNA is TGTGCCAGCAAAGCGGGGGGTGCCTACGAGCAGTACTTC.

This chain connects TRBV5-1 to TRBJ2-3; TRBD1 aligns across 12 bases. Losses at the gene ends were 1 base for V and 2 bases for J; bases not matched to a gene: 8. CDR3 length: 18 residues. Germline V gene sequence: CDR1 SGHRS, CDR2 YFSETQ. The CDR3 is CASSLRGQGAGVTDTQYF. CDR3 bases: TGCGCCAGCAGCTTGCGGGGACAGGGGGCGGGGGTCACAGATACGCAGTATTTT.

DNA of the CDR3: TGTGCCAGCCGAAGCGGGAGGGGAACCGGGGAGCTGTTTTTT. Residues: CASRSGRGTGELFF. The genes are TRBV7-9 and TRBJ2-2, with 10 bases matching TRBD2. The CDR3 loop spans 14 amino acids. V lost 8 bases to trimming and J lost 5 bases; unmatched junction nucleotides: 5. Germline CDR1 is SEHNR and CDR2 is FQNEAQ (reference sequence).

This chain uses TRBV4-1 with TRBJ2-7, with D perhaps matching TRBD1 (5 bases). CDR3 length: 15 amino acids. The V gene's germline CDR1 is MGHRA and CDR2 YSYEKL. V was clipped by 1 base and J by 4 bases, with 14 bases between them. The CDR3 spells CASSQVDQGWYEQYF. DNA of the CDR3: TGCGCCAGCAGCCAAGTTGACCAGGGTTGGTACGAGCAGTACTTC.

The V call is TRBV5-8, the J call TRBJ1-1; D not resolved. The V gene lost 0 bases and the J gene lost 1 base, with 10 bases spanning the gap. The CDR3 covers 15 residues. Germline V gives CDR1 SGHTS, CDR2 YDEGEE. The CDR3 DNA is TGTGCCAGCAGCTTGGGGTTGAGGCGGAACACTGAAGCTTTCTTT. Its translation is CASSLGLRRNTEAFF.

The chain employs TRBV5-5 and TRBJ1-1; the match to TRBD1 covers 7 bases. Germline assignment: CDR1 SGHKS and CDR2 YYEKEE (reference sequence). Trimming took 2 bases from V and 1 from J; bases not matched to a gene: 2. This CDR3 spans 14 amino acids. The DNA for the CDR3 is TGTGCCAGCAGCTTCGGGACAGCGAACACTGAAGCTTTCTTT. Translated, it gives CASSFGTANTEAFF.

The V and J genes are TRBV7-9 and TRBJ2-3, with 12 positions matching TRBD2. The CDR3 contains 16 residues. Germline-derived CDR1 and CDR2 are SEHNR and FQNEAQ (reference sequence). V lost 8 bases, J lost 2 bases, and 8 bases stayed unmatched. DNA of the CDR3: TGTGCCAGCGGGGGCCTAGCGGGGGGGTACACAGATACGCAGTATTTT. Translating gives CASGGLAGGYTDTQYF.

This sequence joins TRBV19 and TRBJ1-1; 8 nucleotides line up with TRBD1. Germline trimming cut 6 bases from V and 3 bases from J; bases unmatched to any gene: 15. Germline V gene data show CDR1 as LNHDA and CDR2 as SQIVND (reference sequence). The CDR3 sequence is 17 residues long. The CDR3 DNA follows: TGTGCCAGTAGACACAGGGGGAAGTCGGGAATGGACACTGAAGCTTTCTTT. This gives the protein CASRHRGKSGMDTEAFF.

The rearrangement uses TRBV6-1 and TRBJ2-7, with D possibly matching TRBD1 (7 bases). Germline CDR1 and CDR2: MNHNS and SASEGT. The CDR3 loop spans 15 amino acids. The germline V and J ends were trimmed by 6 bases and 5 bases, with 20 bases remaining between them. The CDR3 bases are TGTGCCAGCAGGTACCAGGGGGGAAAAATCCACGAGCAGTACTTC. It codes for CASRYQGGKIHEQYF.

This chain uses TRBV11-1 with TRBJ2-7, with a tentative D call TRBD2 (6 bases). CDR3 length: 15 amino acids. The V end lost 3 bases, the J end lost 3 bases, and 15 bases lay between the germline ends. Germline CDR1 is SGHAT and CDR2 is FQDESV (reference sequence). DNA of the CDR3: TGTGCCAGCAGCTTGGCCGGGAGCTACGTCTACGAGCAGTACTTC. Residues: CASSLAGSYVYEQYF.